This T cell receptor (beta chain) appears in the sequencing data of a study of blood T cell repertoires in COVID-19. Turning to the study itself: Sources were T cells, B-cell-depleted T cells, or PBMCs; the material itself was cDNA or gDNA.

In the authors' methods: It was from reference gene primer amplification that nucleated cell counts were estimated. Sequencing used immunoSEQ multiplex PCR; TCRdb keeps in-frame clones, though not all of them. The DNA gave D and trimming, while V, J and clone size come from that table. Of around 230,000 clones listed, 88% are singletons. CDR3 length: 17 amino acids. Trimming removed 0 bases at V and 0 bases at J, with 12 bases between. Looked up from germline, CDR1 is LNHNV and CDR2 is YYDKDF (reference sequence). Ages ranged from about 18 to 89 years, with residence in approximately 25 US areas. The study counted Cohort 3 donors as recovered given two negative PCRs, clearance, or symptom resolution.

The sample was PBMCs or T cells enriched from blood (not recorded which). The chain links TRBV15 to TRBJ1-5; D ambiguous. This clonotype was obtained from a woman aged 30 to 39 who had recovered from COVID-19. The CDR3 here is CATSRDRQAYSNQPQHF. The CDR3 DNA reads TGTGCCACCAGCAGAGATAGGCAGGCCTATAGCAATCAGCCCCAGCATTTT.